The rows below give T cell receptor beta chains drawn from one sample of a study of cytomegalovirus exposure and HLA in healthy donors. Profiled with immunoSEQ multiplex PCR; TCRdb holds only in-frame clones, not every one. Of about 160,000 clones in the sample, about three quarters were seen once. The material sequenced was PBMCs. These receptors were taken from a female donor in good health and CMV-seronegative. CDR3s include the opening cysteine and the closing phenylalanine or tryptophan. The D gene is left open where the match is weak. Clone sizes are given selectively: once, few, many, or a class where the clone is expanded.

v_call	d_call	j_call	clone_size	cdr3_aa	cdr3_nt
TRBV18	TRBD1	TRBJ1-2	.	CASSPGTGGWYGYTF	TGTGCCAGCTCTCCCGGGACAGGGGGCTGGTATGGCTACACCTTC
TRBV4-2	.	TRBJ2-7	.	CASSQGRTGYSYEQYF	TGTGCCAGCAGCCAGGGGAGGACAGGCTATTCTTACGAGCAGTACTTC
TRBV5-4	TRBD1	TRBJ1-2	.	CASSLGDRVRLADGYTF	TGTGCCAGCAGCTTGGGGGACAGGGTGAGGTTGGCGGATGGCTACACCTTC
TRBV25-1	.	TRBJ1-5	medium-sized	CASSGQSFNQPQHF	TGTGCCAGCAGTGGACAGTCCTTCAATCAGCCCCAGCATTTT
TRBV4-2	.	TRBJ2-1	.	CASSQKKGASGDEQFF	TGTGCCAGCAGCCAAAAAAAGGGCGCCTCGGGGGATGAGCAGTTCTTC
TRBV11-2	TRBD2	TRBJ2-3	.	CASSLELAEITDTQYF	TGTGCCAGCAGCTTAGAACTAGCGGAAATCACAGATACGCAGTATTTT
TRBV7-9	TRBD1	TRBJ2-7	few	CASSLSLRQGALYEQYF	TGTGCCAGCAGCTTATCGCTCCGGCAGGGGGCTCTCTACGAGCAGTACTTC
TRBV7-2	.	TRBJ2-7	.	CASSLRGSSPSTFYEQYF	TGTGCCAGCAGCTTACGTGGGAGTAGCCCCAGCACCTTCTACGAGCAGTACTTC
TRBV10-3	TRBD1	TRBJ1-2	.	CAIRDARQGVYGYTF	TGTGCCATCAGAGACGCCAGACAGGGGGTTTATGGCTACACCTTC
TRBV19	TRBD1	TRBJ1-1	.	CASSSGGDTEAFF	TGTGCCAGTAGTTCAGGGGGCGACACTGAAGCTTTCTTT
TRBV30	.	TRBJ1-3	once	CASISPTRGISGNTIYF	TGTGCCTCTATTTCCCCCACACGGGGGATCTCTGGAAACACCATATATTTT
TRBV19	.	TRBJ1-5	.	CASSSGTYNNQPQHF	TGTGCCAGTAGTTCCGGGACTTACAACAATCAGCCCCAGCATTTT
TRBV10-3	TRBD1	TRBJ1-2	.	CAIAITGGDGYTF	TGTGCCATCGCTATAACAGGGGGAGATGGCTACACCTTC
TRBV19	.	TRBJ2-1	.	CASSISRAGPISNEQFF	TGTGCCAGTAGTATAAGTAGGGCGGGACCAATTAGCAATGAGCAGTTCTTC
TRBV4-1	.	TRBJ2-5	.	CASSQFGQEEETQYF	TGCGCCAGCAGCCAATTTGGGCAGGAAGAAGAGACCCAGTACTTC
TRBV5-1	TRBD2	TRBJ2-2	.	CASSSGLAGGYGELFF	TGCGCCAGCAGCTCGGGACTAGCGGGGGGCTACGGGGAGCTGTTTTTT
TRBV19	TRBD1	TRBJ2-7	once	CASSPGQVGYEQYF	TGTGCCAGTAGTCCCGGACAGGTCGGCTACGAGCAGTACTTC
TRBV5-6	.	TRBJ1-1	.	CASRQRGGSGTEAFF	TGTGCCAGCAGACAACGTGGGGGTAGCGGCACTGAAGCTTTCTTT
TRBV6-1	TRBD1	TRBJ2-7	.	CASRRDRTSYEQYF	TGTGCCAGCAGGAGGGACAGAACCTCCTACGAGCAGTACTTC
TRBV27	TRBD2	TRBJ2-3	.	CASSLGDPSGGETDTQYF	TGTGCCAGCAGTTTAGGCGACCCGAGCGGGGGGGAGACAGATACGCAGTATTTT
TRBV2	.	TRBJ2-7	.	CASSVDRPSSYEQYF	TGTGCCAGCAGTGTCGACAGGCCAAGCTCCTACGAGCAGTACTTC